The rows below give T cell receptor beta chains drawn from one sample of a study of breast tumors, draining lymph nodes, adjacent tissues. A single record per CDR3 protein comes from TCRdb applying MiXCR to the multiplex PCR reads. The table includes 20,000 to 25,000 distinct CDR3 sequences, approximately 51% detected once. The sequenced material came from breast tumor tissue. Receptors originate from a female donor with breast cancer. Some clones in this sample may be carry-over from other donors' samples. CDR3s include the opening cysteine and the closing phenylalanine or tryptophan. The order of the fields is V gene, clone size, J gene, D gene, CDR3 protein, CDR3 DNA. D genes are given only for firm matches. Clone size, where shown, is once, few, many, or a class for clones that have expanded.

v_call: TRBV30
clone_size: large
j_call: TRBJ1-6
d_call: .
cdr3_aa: CAWTGEGSPLHF
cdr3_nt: TGTGCCTGGACAGGGGAAGGTTCACCCCTCCACTTT

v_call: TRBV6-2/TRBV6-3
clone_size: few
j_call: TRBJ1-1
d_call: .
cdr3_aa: CASSYSDRFEAFF
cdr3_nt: TGTGCCAGCAGTTACTCCGACAGGTTTGAAGCTTTCTTT

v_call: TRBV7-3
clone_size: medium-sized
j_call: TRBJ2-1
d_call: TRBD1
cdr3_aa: CASSPGTGLGDEQFF
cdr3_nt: TGTGCCAGCAGCCCGGGGACAGGTCTTGGGGATGAGCAGTTCTTC

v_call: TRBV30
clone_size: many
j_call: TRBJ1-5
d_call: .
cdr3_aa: CAWSTRGDQPQHF
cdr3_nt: TGTGCCTGGAGCACAAGAGGGGATCAGCCCCAGCATTTT

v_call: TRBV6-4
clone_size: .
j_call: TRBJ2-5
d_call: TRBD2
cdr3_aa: CASSFDGRARESQYF
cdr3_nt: TGTGCCAGCAGCTTTGACGGGAGGGCGCGAGAGTCCCAGTACTTC

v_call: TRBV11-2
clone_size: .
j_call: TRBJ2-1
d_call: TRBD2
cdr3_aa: CASGSGGRASHYYYNEQFF
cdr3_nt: TGTGCCAGCGGCTCCGGCGGGAGGGCCTCCCACTACTACTACAATGAGCAGTTCTTC

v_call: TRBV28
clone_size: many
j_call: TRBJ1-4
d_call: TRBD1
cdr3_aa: CASSLGQGANEKLFF
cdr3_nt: TGTGCCAGCAGTTTGGGACAGGGGGCTAATGAAAAACTGTTTTTT

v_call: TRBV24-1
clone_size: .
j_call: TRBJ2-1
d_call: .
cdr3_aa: CATSDRVGGGYNEQFF
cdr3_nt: TGTGCCACCAGTGACAGAGTTGGGGGAGGATACAATGAGCAGTTCTTC

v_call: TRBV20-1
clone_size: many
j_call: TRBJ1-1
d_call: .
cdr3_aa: CSAQREAFF
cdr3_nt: TGCAGTGCCCAGCGTGAAGCTTTCTTT

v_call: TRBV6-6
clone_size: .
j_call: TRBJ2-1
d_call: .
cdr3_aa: CASSRQRPSSYNEQFF
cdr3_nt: TGTGCCAGCAGTCGCCAAAGACCGAGCTCCTACAATGAGCAGTTCTTC

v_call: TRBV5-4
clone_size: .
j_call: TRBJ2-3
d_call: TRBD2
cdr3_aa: CASSLDSGRAADTQYF
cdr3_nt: TGTGCCAGCAGCTTGGACAGCGGGAGGGCTGCAGATACGCAGTATTTT

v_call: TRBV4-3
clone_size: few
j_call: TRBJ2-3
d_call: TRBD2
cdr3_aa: CASSQDRNSGISGDTQYF
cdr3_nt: TGCGCCAGCAGCCAAGATAGGAATAGCGGGATTAGCGGGGATACGCAGTATTTT

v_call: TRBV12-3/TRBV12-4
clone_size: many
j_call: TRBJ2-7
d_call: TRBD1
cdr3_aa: CASSLGGTGTYEQYF
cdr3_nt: TGTGCCAGCAGTTTAGGCGGGACAGGTACCTACGAGCAGTACTTC

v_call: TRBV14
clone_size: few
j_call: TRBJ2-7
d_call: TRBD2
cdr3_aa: CASSQDFSGSIHGTYERYF
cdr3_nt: TGTGCCAGCAGCCAAGATTTTAGCGGGAGTATCCACGGGACCTACGAGCGGTACTTC

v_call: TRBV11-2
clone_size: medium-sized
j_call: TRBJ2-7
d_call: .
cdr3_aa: CASSLSIGSPLSSYEQYF
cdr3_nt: TGTGCCAGCAGCTTGAGTATTGGGTCACCGCTTAGCTCCTACGAGCAGTACTTC

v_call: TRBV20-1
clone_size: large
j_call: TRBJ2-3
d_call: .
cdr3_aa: CSGEGGGYTDTQYF
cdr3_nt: TGCAGTGGAGAAGGGGGAGGGTACACAGATACGCAGTATTTT

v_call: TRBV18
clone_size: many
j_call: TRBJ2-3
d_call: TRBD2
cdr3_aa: CASSRTSGAITEDTQYF
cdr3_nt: TGTGCCAGCTCAAGGACTAGCGGGGCTATCACGGAAGATACGCAGTATTTT

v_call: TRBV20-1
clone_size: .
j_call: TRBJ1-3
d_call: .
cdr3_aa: CSARESLARNTIYF
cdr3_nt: TGCAGTGCTAGGGAGTCTCTGGCTCGAAACACCATATACTTT

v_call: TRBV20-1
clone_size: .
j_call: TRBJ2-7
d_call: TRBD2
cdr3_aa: CSAEGLAGGVQYF
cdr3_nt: TGCAGTGCGGAAGGACTAGCGGGAGGGGTGCAGTACTTC

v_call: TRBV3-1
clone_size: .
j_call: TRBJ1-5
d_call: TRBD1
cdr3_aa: CACSQGGQGIGGRLNQPQHF
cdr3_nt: TGCGCCTGCAGCCAAGGGGGACAGGGAATTGGAGGGCGGCTCAATCAGCCCCAGCATTTT

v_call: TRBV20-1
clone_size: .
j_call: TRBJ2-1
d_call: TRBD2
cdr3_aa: CSAGASGRYNEQFF
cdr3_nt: TGCAGTGCTGGGGCTAGCGGGAGATACAATGAGCAGTTCTTC

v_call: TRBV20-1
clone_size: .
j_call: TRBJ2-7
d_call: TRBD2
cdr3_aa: CSAEGLAGGGYEQYF
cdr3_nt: TGCAGTGCGGAAGGACTAGCGGGAGGAGGGTACGAGCAGTACTTC

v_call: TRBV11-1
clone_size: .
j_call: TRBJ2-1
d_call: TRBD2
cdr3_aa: CASSLDLGSGSFEQFF
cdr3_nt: TGTGCCAGCAGCTTAGACTTGGGGAGCGGGAGTTTTGAGCAGTTCTTC

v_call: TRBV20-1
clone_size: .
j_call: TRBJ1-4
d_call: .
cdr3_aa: CSARDRRPGTAYNEKLFF
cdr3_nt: TGCAGTGCTAGAGACCGAAGGCCCGGGACCGCGTATAATGAAAAACTGTTTTTT

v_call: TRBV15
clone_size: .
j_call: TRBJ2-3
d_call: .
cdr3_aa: CATSRVNGSDTQYF
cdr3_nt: TGTGCCACCAGCAGAGTGAACGGGTCAGATACGCAGTATTTT

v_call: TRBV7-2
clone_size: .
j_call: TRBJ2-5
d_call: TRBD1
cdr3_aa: CASSPDRGWGQETQYF
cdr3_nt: TGTGCCAGCAGCCCGGACAGGGGATGGGGGCAAGAGACCCAGTACTTC

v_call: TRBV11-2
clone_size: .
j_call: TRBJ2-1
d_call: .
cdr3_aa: CASSRPAEGVNNEQFF
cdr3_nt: TGTGCCAGCAGCCGGCCGGCAGAGGGGGTGAACAATGAGCAGTTCTTC

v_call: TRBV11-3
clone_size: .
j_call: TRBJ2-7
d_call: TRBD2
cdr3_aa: CASSLVGASGNNYEQYF
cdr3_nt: TGTGCCAGCAGCTTAGTCGGGGCTAGCGGGAACAACTACGAGCAGTACTTC

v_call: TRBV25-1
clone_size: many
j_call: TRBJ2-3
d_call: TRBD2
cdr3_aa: CASSGLAGTDTQYF
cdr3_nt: TGTGCCAGCAGTGGGCTAGCGGGCACAGATACGCAGTATTTT

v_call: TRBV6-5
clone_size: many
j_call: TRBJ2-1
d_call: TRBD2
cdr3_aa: CASREEAGGHNEQFF
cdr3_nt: TGTGCCAGCAGGGAGGAAGCGGGAGGGCACAATGAGCAGTTCTTC

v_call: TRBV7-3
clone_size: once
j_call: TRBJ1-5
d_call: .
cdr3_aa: CASSFTGGETQHF
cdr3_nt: TGTGCCAGCAGCTTTACGGGGGGCGAGACCCAGCATTTT

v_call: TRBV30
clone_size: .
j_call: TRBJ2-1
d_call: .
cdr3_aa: CAWSVWGSPGNEQFF
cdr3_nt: TGTGCCTGGAGTGTATGGGGATCCCCGGGCAATGAGCAGTTCTTC

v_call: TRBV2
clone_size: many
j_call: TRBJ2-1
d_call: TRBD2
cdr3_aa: CASSEGPGTSGSVSFF
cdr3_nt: TGTGCCAGCAGTGAGGGTCCCGGGACTAGCGGGAGCGTCTCGTTCTTC

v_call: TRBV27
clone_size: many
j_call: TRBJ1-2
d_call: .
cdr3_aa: CASSFTWTSRSPYGYTF
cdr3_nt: TGTGCCAGCAGTTTTACCTGGACCAGCCGAAGTCCCTATGGCTACACCTTC

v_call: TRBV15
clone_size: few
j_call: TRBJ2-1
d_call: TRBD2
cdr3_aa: CATSRMGTSGSGTSREQFF
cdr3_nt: TGTGCCACCAGCAGAATGGGGACTAGCGGGAGTGGAACGTCACGTGAGCAGTTCTTC

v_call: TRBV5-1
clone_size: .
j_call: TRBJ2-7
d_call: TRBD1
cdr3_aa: CASSRQGASNEQYF
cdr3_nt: TGCGCCAGCAGCAGACAGGGGGCTTCCAACGAGCAGTACTTC

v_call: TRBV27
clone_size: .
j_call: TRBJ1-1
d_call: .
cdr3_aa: CASSLRGAGGPEAFF
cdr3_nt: TGTGCCAGCAGTTTGAGAGGGGCGGGGGGCCCTGAAGCTTTCTTT

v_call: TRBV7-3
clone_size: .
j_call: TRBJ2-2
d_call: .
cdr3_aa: CASSLNPSTGELFF
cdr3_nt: TGTGCCAGCAGCTTGAACCCTAGCACCGGGGAGCTGTTTTTT

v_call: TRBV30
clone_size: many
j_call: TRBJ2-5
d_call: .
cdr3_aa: CAWMLQETQYF
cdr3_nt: TGTGCCTGGATGTTACAAGAGACCCAGTACTTC

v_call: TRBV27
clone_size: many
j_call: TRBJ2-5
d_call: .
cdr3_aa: CASSPRTPQETQYF
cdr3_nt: TGTGCCAGCAGTCCCAGGACACCGCAAGAGACCCAGTACTTC

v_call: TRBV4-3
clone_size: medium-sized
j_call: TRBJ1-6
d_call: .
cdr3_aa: CASSQASYNSPLHF
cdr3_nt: TGCGCCAGCAGCCAAGCCTCCTATAATTCACCCCTCCACTTT

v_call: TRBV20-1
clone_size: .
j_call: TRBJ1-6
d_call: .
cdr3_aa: CSAEGPPNSPLHF
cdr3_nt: TGCAGTGCTGAGGGACCTCCAAATTCACCCCTCCACTTT

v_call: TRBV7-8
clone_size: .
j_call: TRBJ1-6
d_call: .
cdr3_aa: CASSSGGSPLHF
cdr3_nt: TGTGCCAGCAGCTCAGGAGGTTCACCCCTCCACTTT

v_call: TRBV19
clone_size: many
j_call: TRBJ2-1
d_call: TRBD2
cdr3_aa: CASSIERGGSYNEQFF
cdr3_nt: TGTGCCAGTAGTATTGAGCGGGGGGGCTCCTACAATGAGCAGTTCTTC

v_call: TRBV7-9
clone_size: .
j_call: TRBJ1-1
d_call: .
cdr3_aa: CASSSQNTEAFF
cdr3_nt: TGTGCCAGCAGCTCGCAGAACACTGAAGCTTTCTTT

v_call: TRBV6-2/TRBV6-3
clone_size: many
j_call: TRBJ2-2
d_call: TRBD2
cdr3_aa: CAIGTSLVSGELFF
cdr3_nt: TGTGCCATCGGGACTAGTTTGGTCTCCGGGGAGCTGTTTTTT

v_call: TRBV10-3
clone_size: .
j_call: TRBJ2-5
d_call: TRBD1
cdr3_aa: CAISEGGTGLKTQYF
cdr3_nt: TGTGCCATCAGTGAAGGTGGGACAGGGCTAAAGACCCAGTACTTC

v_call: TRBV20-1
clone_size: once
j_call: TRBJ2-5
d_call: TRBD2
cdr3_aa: CSAEGLAGGVESQYF
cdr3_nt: TGCAGTGCGGAAGGACTAGCGGGAGGGGTGGAGTCCCAGTACTTC

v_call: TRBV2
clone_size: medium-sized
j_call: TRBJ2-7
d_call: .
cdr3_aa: CASSARTPLEGQYF
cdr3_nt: TGTGCCAGCAGTGCTCGTACTCCGTTAGAGGGGCAGTACTTC

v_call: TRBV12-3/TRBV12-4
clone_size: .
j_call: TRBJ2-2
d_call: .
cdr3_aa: CASNFIFGEANTGELFF
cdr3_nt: TGTGCCAGCAATTTCATCTTCGGAGAAGCGAACACCGGGGAACTGTTTTTT

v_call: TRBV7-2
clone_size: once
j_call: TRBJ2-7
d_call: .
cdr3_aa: CASSFYICSARGLAGYEQYF
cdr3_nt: .

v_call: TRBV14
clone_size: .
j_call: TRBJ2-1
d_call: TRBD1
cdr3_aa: CASSPTGGGNEQFF
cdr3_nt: TGTGCCAGCAGCCCGACAGGGGGAGGCAATGAGCAGTTCTTC

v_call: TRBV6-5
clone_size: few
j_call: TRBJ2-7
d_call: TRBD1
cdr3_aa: CASSLAGGSYEQCF
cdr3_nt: TGTGCCAGCAGTCTGGCAGGGGGCTCCTACGAGCAGTGCTTC

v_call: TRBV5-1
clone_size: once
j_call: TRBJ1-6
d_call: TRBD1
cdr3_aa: CASSLAGTDNSPLHF
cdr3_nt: TGCGCCAGCAGCTTGGCAGGGACAGATAATTCACCCCTCCACTTT

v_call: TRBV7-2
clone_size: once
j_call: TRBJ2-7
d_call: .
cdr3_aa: CASSPRQVYSYEQYF
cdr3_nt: TGTGCCAGCAGCCCCCGACAGGTCTACTCCTACGAGCAGTACTTC

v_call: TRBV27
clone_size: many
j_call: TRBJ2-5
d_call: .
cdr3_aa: CASSSSVGPRVRYF
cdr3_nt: TGTGCCAGCAGTTCTTCCGTTGGTCCCCGGGTGCGGTACTTC

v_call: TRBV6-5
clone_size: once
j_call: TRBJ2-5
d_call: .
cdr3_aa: CASSHSEFQETQYF
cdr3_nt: TGTGCCAGCAGTCACTCAGAGTTTCAAGAGACCCAGTACTTC